This entry features one T cell receptor (beta chain) sequence. The sample comes from a study of shared clonotypes between healthy human individuals. Per the germline V gene, CDR1 is KGHSH and CDR2 is LQKENI. Losses at the gene ends were 4 bases for V and 4 bases for J; bases not matched to a gene: 4. CDR3 size: 14 residues. The DNA input per sorted-subset replicate PCR was 150 to 200 ng, corresponding to 25,000 to 35,000 T cell genomes. Profiled with immunoSEQ multiplex PCR; TCRdb holds only in-frame clones, not every one. The sample has some 2,500,000 clones, roughly 93% seen once. The receptor's source is a man between 18 and 35 years old in good health. Some clones in this sample may be carry-over from other donors' samples. Sequencing input: naive CD4+ T cells from PBMCs. The subset here: CD45RA+ positively selected. V and J are TRBV18 and TRBJ1-1; TRBD1 matches at 9 bases. The CDR3 nucleotides read TGTGCCAGCTCACAGGGACAGGGCAGCACTGAAGCTTTCTTT. Translation gives CASSQGQGSTEAFF.